This T cell receptor beta chain comes out of a study of CD8 T cells in Susac syndrome. The authors reverse transcribed roughly 0.45 to 1 ug RNA with random hexamers. TCRdb independently ran MiXCR on the immunoSEQ multiplex PCR reads; one entry per CDR3 protein. The data show about 120,000 distinct CDR3 sequences, with roughly 92% seen just once and roughly 0.098% held by the top ten. This CDR3 has 15 residues. The V gene lost 6 bases and the J gene lost 2 bases, with 18 bases spanning the gap. Germline lookup yields CDR1 DFQATT and CDR2 SNEGSKA (reference sequence). TEMRA cells were FACS-enriched, with CD8+ and CD4+ T cells isolated negatively.

The specimen sequenced was CD4+ T cells from PBMCs. The J gene is TRBJ2-3, the V gene TRBV20-1; D not certain. The TCR was taken from a human donor in good health. The CDR3 region has the DNA TGCAGTGCGCTTCGAAAACAGCGATCCACAGATACGCAGTATTTT. Translated, it gives CSALRKQRSTDTQYF.